This T cell receptor (beta chain) was captured by sequencing in a study of OX40 agonist ivuxolimab in advanced cancers. Study details: Dose-escalation cases comprised hepatocellular carcinoma, melanoma, renal cell or head and neck cancer.

This clone showed up just a few times. Its antigen remains unknown. The V segment lost 4 bases and the J segment 1 base; nucleotides outside the gene matches: 7. CDR3 length equals 16 residues. Germline-derived CDR1 and CDR2 are SGDLS and YYNGEE. General study points: At doses 0.1 to 3.0 mg/kg, CD4+ and CD8+ clones expanded. There were, on average, more expanded clones in CD8+ T cells than in CD4+.

Sequencing used immunoSEQ multiplex PCR; TCRdb keeps in-frame clones, though not all of them. The sample carries 40,000 to 45,000 clones, around 80% recorded once. This rearrangement joins TRBV9 to TRBJ2-3, with TRBD2 identical over 9 bases. The sample was CD4+ or CD8+ T cells sorted from blood, taken in a trial of the OX40 agonist ivuxolimab. The sequence came from an adult with an advanced solid tumor such as melanoma, head and neck, liver or kidney cancer. CDR3 sequence (DNA): TGTGCCAGCAGCCCTCGGAGACTAGCGGGCACAGATACGCAGTATTTT. Translating it yields CASSPRRLAGTDTQYF. Using reference TRBV9 and TRBJ2-3 for the parts outside the CDR3, the full variable domain is DSGVTQTPKHLITATGQRVTLRCSPRSGDLSVYWYQQSLDQGLQFLIQYYNGEERAKGNILERFSAQQFPDLHSELNLSSLELGDSALYFCASSPRRLAGTDTQYFGPGTRLTVL.